This TCR beta chain is from a study of T-cell reconstitution after alpha-beta-depleted transplantation in children. There are 14 residues in the CDR3. CDR1 and CDR2 (germline): SGDLS, YYNGEE. Deletions cut 1 base from V and 0 bases from J, with 8 bases between. Unique molecular identifiers were built into the TCRbeta library. TCRdb called the PCR reads again in MiXCR, with one record for every CDR3 protein. The profile shows 100,000 to 120,000 distinct CDR3 sequences, about 9.4% of them singletons. The clonotype was recovered from a human donor who donated a stem cell graft to a child with acute lymphoblastic leukemia. The rearrangement links TRBV9 to TRBJ2-7, with unresolved D. The material was PBMCs from the stem cell graft donor, obtained from the stem cell graft. The CDR3 protein is CASSVSGLSYEQYF. The CDR3 bases are TGTGCCAGCAGCGTAAGTGGGCTCTCCTACGAGCAGTACTTC.